Each of the 20 T cell receptor beta chains below was sequenced from the same sample in a study of blood T cell repertoires in COVID-19. Using immunoSEQ multiplex PCR, the repertoire was profiled, and TCRdb retains in-frame clones only, with some absent. This table holds roughly 260,000 clones, about 88% found once. Sequencing was performed on peripheral blood. The receptor source for this set is a woman aged 40 to 50 who had recovered from COVID-19.

The V and J genes are TRBV7-8 and TRBJ1-1; no clear D. The V gene lost 2 bases and the J gene lost 4 bases, with 14 bases spanning the gap. This CDR3 spans 15 amino acids. Germline V gene data show CDR1 as SGHVS and CDR2 as FQNEAQ. This chain's CDR3 is CASSLSRGGSTEAFF. As DNA, the CDR3 is TGTGCCAGCAGCTTAAGTCGGGGAGGGAGCACTGAAGCTTTCTTT.

This chain connects TRBV30 to TRBJ1-2; unclear D gene. The V end lost 2 bases, the J end lost 7 bases, and 17 bases lay between the germline ends. Per germline, CDR1 GTSNPN and CDR2 SVGIG (reference sequence). The CDR3 runs to 14 residues. DNA of the CDR3: TGTGCCTGGAGTTTCTGGGAGGGAAAGATTGGCTACACCTTC. Translated, it gives CAWSFWEGKIGYTF.

V gene TRBV18 combines with J gene TRBJ2-7; D is ambiguous. The CDR3 runs 13 residues. Looked up from germline, CDR1 is KGHSH and CDR2 is LQKENI. Deletions cut 3 bases from V and 2 bases from J, with 8 bases between. CDR3 sequence reads: CASSPLPTYEQYF. The CDR3 DNA follows: TGTGCCAGCTCACCCCTACCTACCTACGAGCAGTACTTC.

The chain couples TRBV7-2 to TRBJ2-3; possible D gene TRBD2, 6 bases. Trimming cost V 3 bases and J 1 base, with 8 bases left between them. The CDR3 spans 14 residues. Germline CDR1 reads SGHTA; CDR2 reads FQGNSA. Here the CDR3 DNA reads TGTGCCAGCAGCTTCGGACTACGCACAGATACGCAGTATTTT. Translation: CASSFGLRTDTQYF.

The V and J genes are TRBV19 and TRBJ1-2; TRBD1 agrees at 7 bases. The CDR3 runs 15 residues. CDR1 is LNHDA and CDR2 is SQIVND in the germline V gene (reference sequence). The ends lost 1 base at V and 0 bases at J; junction bases unmatched: 2. The CDR3 DNA follows: TGTGCCAGTAGTATAGGGGACAGAACTAACTATGGCTACACCTTC. Its translation: CASSIGDRTNYGYTF.

The chain combines TRBV6-2 or TRBV6-3 with TRBJ2-2; the D gene is possibly TRBD2 (5 bases). CDR3 length equals 13 residues. Germline values: CDR1 MNHEY, CDR2 SVGEGT. Trimming removed 0 bases from V and 6 bases from J, with 5 bases in between. CDR3 amino acids: CASSYSRAGELFF. The CDR3 nucleotides are TGTGCCAGCAGTTACTCGAGGGCCGGGGAGCTGTTTTTT.

This clone was picked up one time. The rearrangement uses TRBV14 and TRBJ2-3; no reliable D call. CDR3 size: 16 residues. V was clipped by 0 bases and J by 3 bases, with 13 bases between them. The germline CDR1 and CDR2 sequences are SGHDN and FVKESK. The CDR3 sequence: CASSQDRPDWTDTQYF. In nucleotides, the CDR3 is TGTGCCAGCAGCCAAGATCGCCCAGACTGGACAGATACGCAGTATTTT.

The V call is TRBV7-3, the J call TRBJ2-2; possible D gene TRBD2, 5 bases. The CDR3 is made up of 15 amino acids. Trimming removed 0 bases from V and 4 bases from J, with 9 bases in between. Germline V lookup: CDR1 SGHTA, CDR2 FQGTGA. For the CDR3, the DNA is TGTGCCAGCAGCTTAACGTACGGAGGCACCGGGGAGCTGTTTTTT. Protein product: CASSLTYGGTGELFF. The variable domain in full, completed from reference TRBV7-3 and TRBJ2-2, reads GAGVSQTPSNKVTEKGKYVELRCDPISGHTALYWYRQSLGQGPEFLIYFQGTGAADDSGLPNDRFFAVRPEGSVSTLKIQRTERGDSAVYLCASSLTYGGTGELFFGEGSRLTVL.

The CDR3 spells CASSGHSYGYTF. CDR3 in DNA: TGTGCCAGCAGTGGTCATAGTTATGGCTACACCTTC. V and J are TRBV2 and TRBJ1-2; D unclear. Germline V gene sequence: CDR1 SNHLY, CDR2 FYNNEI. The CDR3 extends over 12 amino acids. The ends were cut back, 4 bases at V and 5 bases at J, with 8 bases in the middle.

V usage is TRBV5-1 and J usage is TRBJ2-5, with a possible D match to TRBD2 (5 bases). Germline CDR1 reads SGHRS; CDR2 reads YFSETQ. V lost 3 bases to trimming and J lost 13 bases, with 16 bases between them. The CDR3 consists of 12 residues. The CDR3 DNA is TGCGCCAGCAGCTCCTCGGATACTAGTCTGTACTTC. This sequence encodes CASSSSDTSLYF. Supplemented by reference TRBV5-1 and TRBJ2-5, the full variable domain reads KAGVTQTPRYLIKTRGQQVTLSCSPISGHRSVSWYQQTPGQGLQFLFEYFSETQRNKGNFPGRFSGRQFSNSRSEMNVSTLELGDSALYLCASSSSDTSLYFGPGTRLLVL.

This chain links TRBV5-5 with TRBJ1-1; D not resolved. This CDR3 comprises 11 residues. V shed 0 bases and J shed 7 bases, with 4 bases lying between them. The germline V gene encodes CDR1 SGHKS and CDR2 YYEKEE (reference sequence). CDR3 nucleotides: TGTGCCAGCAGCTTGGGAGTTGAAGCTTTCTTT. Its translation: CASSLGVEAFF. The full variable domain, with the rest looked up from reference TRBV5-5 and TRBJ1-1, is DAGVTQSPTHLIKTRGQQVTLRCSPISGHKSVSWYQQVLGQGPQFIFQYYEKEERGRGNFPDRFSARQFPNYSSELNVNALLLGDSALYLCASSLGVEAFFGQGTRLTVV.

CDR3 in amino acids: CASSLDRDNEQFF. In nucleotides, the CDR3 is TGCGCCAGCAGTTTGGACAGGGACAATGAGCAGTTCTTC. This chain uses TRBV4-3 with TRBJ2-1; 8 bases are shared with TRBD1. CDR3 size: 13 residues. Unmatched junction bases numbered 3, after V lost 6 bases and J lost 5 bases. CDR1 and CDR2 from the germline V gene are LGHNA and YSLEER.

The chain recombines TRBV7-3 with TRBJ1-2; 8 nucleotides line up with TRBD1. Per germline, CDR1 SGHTA and CDR2 FQGTGA. This CDR3 region has 18 residues. V gave up 4 bases and J gave up 8 bases; unmatched junction bases: 21. The CDR3 DNA follows: TGTGCCAGCAGCTCCGCTGGAGGTCCAGGTCAGGGGGCGGTAGGCTACACCTTC. Translated, it gives CASSSAGGPGQGAVGYTF.

The chain is built from TRBV5-8 and TRBJ1-5; D is undetermined. Germline V gene data show CDR1 as SGHTS and CDR2 as YDEGEE. Deletions cut 4 bases from V and 0 bases from J, with 14 bases between. The CDR3 spans 16 residues. In nucleotides, the CDR3 is TGTGCCAGCAGCCCGACACAAACCTATAGCAATCAGCCCCAGCATTTT. Translation: CASSPTQTYSNQPQHF.

V and J are TRBV7-9 and TRBJ1-4; TRBD1 might be the D (5 bases). Trimming shortened V by 5 bases and J by 5 bases, and 18 bases separated the two germline ends. The CDR3 extends over 16 amino acids. The V gene's germline CDR1 is SEHNR and CDR2 FQNEAQ (reference sequence). This CDR3 reads CASSRFRGTANEKLFF. In DNA, the CDR3 is TGTGCCAGCAGCCGATTCCGCGGGACGGCAAATGAAAAACTGTTTTTT.

The chain links TRBV7-2 to TRBJ2-5; D unclear. This CDR3 is built from 13 residues. Germline CDR1 and CDR2: SGHTA and FQGNSA. Deletions cut 5 bases from V and 3 bases from J, with 10 bases between. The DNA for the CDR3 is TGTGCCAGCAGCCAGAGGTGGAAAGAGACCCAGTACTTC. Translated, it gives CASSQRWKETQYF.

The chain joins TRBV11-1 to TRBJ1-2; D may be TRBD1 (5 bases). The germline V and J ends were trimmed by 1 base and 3 bases, with 9 bases remaining between them. From germline, CDR1 is SGHAT and CDR2 FQDESV (reference sequence). This CDR3 comprises 14 residues. The CDR3 loop reads CASSLDDRYYGYTF. CDR3 DNA: TGTGCCAGCAGCTTAGATGACAGATACTATGGCTACACCTTC. The full variable domain, in which reference TRBV11-1 and TRBJ1-2 provide the parts outside the CDR3, is EAEVAQSPRYKITEKSQAVAFWCDPISGHATLYWYRQILGQGPELLVQFQDESVVDDSQLPKDRFSAERLKGVDSTLKIQPAELGDSAMYLCASSLDDRYYGYTFGSGTRLTVV.

The CDR3 loop is CASSLSDRGNTEAFF. In nucleotides, the CDR3 is TGTGCCAGTAGTTTGTCCGACAGGGGGAACACTGAAGCTTTCTTT. The chain has TRBV19 and TRBJ1-1; TRBD1 matches at 8 bases. With V trimmed by 5 bases and J by 1 base, 6 bases remained unmatched. Germline CDR1 and CDR2: LNHDA and SQIVND (reference sequence). The CDR3 is made up of 15 amino acids.

CDR3 sequence (DNA): TGTGCGTCAGAGGCAAAAAACATTCAGTACTTC. This translates into CASEAKNIQYF. V is TRBV7-6 and J is TRBJ2-4; D uncertain. Germline V lookup: CDR1 SGHVS, CDR2 FNYEAQ. The CDR3 is 11 amino acids.

This chain links TRBV15 with TRBJ2-7, with TRBD1 matching over 10 bases. The CDR3 runs to 15 residues. Trimming removed 5 bases from V and 3 bases from J; junction bases left unmatched: 7. Germline V lookup: CDR1 LNHNV, CDR2 YYDKDF (reference sequence). CDR3 sequence reads: CATSARDRGLYEQYF. CDR3 nucleotide sequence: TGTGCCACCAGCGCCCGCGACAGGGGGCTCTACGAGCAGTACTTC.